A single sample gave rise to the 10 T cell receptor beta chains below, sequenced in a study of cytomegalovirus exposure and HLA in healthy donors. Libraries were prepared by immunoSEQ multiplex PCR; TCRdb keeps only in-frame clonotypes and omits some of them. Of some 170,000 clones in the sample, approximately 90% were seen once. Sequencing was performed on PBMCs. These receptors came from a woman aged 25-40 years in good health and CMV-seronegative.

The chain joins TRBV19 to TRBJ1-5, with D possibly matching TRBD1 (6 bases). There are 17 residues in the CDR3. The V end was cut by 6 bases, the J end by 0 bases, with 18 bases between. Germline CDR1 and CDR2: LNHDA and SQIVND (reference sequence). The DNA for the CDR3 is TGTGCCAGTAGCCCCCGGGGGGCTCAGTATAGCAATCAGCCCCAGCATTTT. It encodes CASSPRGAQYSNQPQHF.

The chain carries TRBV27 and TRBJ1-2; D might be TRBD1 (5 bases). V gave up 0 bases and J gave up 8 bases, with 10 bases separating them. The CDR3 has 13 amino acids. Germline loops: CDR1 MNHEY, CDR2 SMNVEV (reference sequence). Here the CDR3 DNA reads TGTGCCAGCAGTTTATCACAGGACCTCGGCTACACCTTC. It specifies CASSLSQDLGYTF.

The chain has TRBV5-1 and TRBJ2-7, with TRBD2 matching over 7 bases. Germline values: CDR1 SGHRS, CDR2 YFSETQ. This CDR3 is 15 amino acids long. V lost 0 bases and J lost 0; bases outside the gene matches: 3. The CDR3 loop reads CASSLAWGGSYEQYF. DNA for the CDR3: TGCGCCAGCAGCTTGGCATGGGGGGGCTCCTACGAGCAGTACTTC. Using reference TRBV5-1 and TRBJ2-7 for the parts outside the CDR3, the full variable domain is KAGVTQTPRYLIKTRGQQVTLSCSPISGHRSVSWYQQTPGQGLQFLFEYFSETQRNKGNFPGRFSGRQFSNSRSEMNVSTLELGDSALYLCASSLAWGGSYEQYFGPGTRLTVT.

This rearrangement joins TRBV5-6 to TRBJ1-6; no definite D call. This CDR3 is 12 amino acids long. Trimming pared 2 bases from V and 10 bases from J, leaving 7 bases between. Per the germline V gene, CDR1 is SGHDT and CDR2 is YYEEEE. The CDR3 DNA follows: TGTGCCAGCAGCTTTAGCGGATCACCCCTCCACTTT. The encoded protein is CASSFSGSPLHF.

This chain links TRBV27 with TRBJ2-1, with TRBD2 identical over 8 bases. The CDR3 sequence is 12 residues long. After removal of 3 bases from V and 10 bases from J, the junction contained 2 bases not matched to a gene. Germline V gives CDR1 MNHEY, CDR2 SMNVEV (reference sequence). The CDR3 sequence is CASSFSGVEQFF. CDR3 DNA: TGTGCCAGCAGTTTTAGCGGGGTGGAGCAGTTCTTC.

The chain employs TRBV19 and TRBJ1-2, with D possibly matching TRBD1 (5 bases). The germline CDR1 and CDR2 sequences are LNHDA and SQIVND (reference sequence). This CDR3 has 16 amino acids. Trimming left V 6 bases short and J 6 bases short, with 23 bases between. The CDR3 protein is CASSYSRRREGHGYTF. As DNA, the CDR3 is TGTGCCAGTAGCTATTCTCGGCGGAGGGAGGGGCATGGCTACACCTTC.

This chain links TRBV10-3 with TRBJ1-2; perhaps TRBD1 as D (6 bases). Trimming stripped 3 bases from V and 7 bases from J, with 18 bases between. The V gene's germline CDR1 is ENHRY and CDR2 SYGVKD. This CDR3 contains 15 residues. The CDR3 nucleotides are TGTGCCATCAGTGAACTAAGGACAGTACCGAGTGGCTACACCTTC. Its protein product is CAISELRTVPSGYTF.

The genes are TRBV5-1 and TRBJ2-1, with 7 bases lining up with TRBD1. V lost 0 bases and J lost 2; bases outside the gene matches: 8. The CDR3 loop spans 17 amino acids. Germline loops: CDR1 SGHRS, CDR2 YFSETQ. CDR3: CASSLGPFGTAYNEQFF. DNA of the CDR3: TGCGCCAGCAGCTTGGGACCCTTTGGGACAGCCTACAATGAGCAGTTCTTC.

CDR3 nucleotides: TGTGCCTGGGCCCGGGGGAGGGCCCCTACGGACGAGCAGTACTTC. This sequence encodes CAWARGRAPTDEQYF. This sequence joins TRBV30 and TRBJ2-7; 7 bases are shared with TRBD2. The CDR3 covers 15 residues. Germline assignment: CDR1 GTSNPN and CDR2 SVGIG (reference sequence). J gave up 5 bases and V 5 bases, and 15 bases lay outside the gene matches.

V gene TRBV4-1 combines with J gene TRBJ1-4; 10 nucleotides agree with TRBD1. The V gene end was trimmed by 0 bases and the J gene end by 2 bases; junction bases not matched to a gene: 9. The CDR3 extends over 19 amino acids. Germline CDR1 MGHRA, CDR2 YSYEKL. The CDR3 spells CASSQDPGDRGFTNEKLFF. CDR3 bases: TGCGCCAGCAGCCAAGATCCGGGGGACAGGGGTTTTACTAATGAAAAACTGTTTTTT.